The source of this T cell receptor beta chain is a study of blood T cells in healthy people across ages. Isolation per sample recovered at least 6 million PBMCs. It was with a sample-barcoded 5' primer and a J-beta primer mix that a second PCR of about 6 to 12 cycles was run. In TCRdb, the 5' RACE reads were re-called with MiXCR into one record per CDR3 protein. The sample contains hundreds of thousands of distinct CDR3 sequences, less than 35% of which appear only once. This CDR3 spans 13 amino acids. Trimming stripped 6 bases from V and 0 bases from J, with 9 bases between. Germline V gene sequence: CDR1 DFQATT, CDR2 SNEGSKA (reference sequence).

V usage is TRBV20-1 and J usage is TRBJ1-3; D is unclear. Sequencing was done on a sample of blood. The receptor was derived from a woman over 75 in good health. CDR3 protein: CSAVLDSGNTIYF. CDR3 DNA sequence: TGCAGTGCCGTACTCGACTCTGGAAACACCATATATTTT.